One and the same sample provided the 29 T cell receptor beta chains below, sequenced in a study of cytomegalovirus exposure and HLA in healthy donors. PCR primers comprised 60 Vbeta and 13 Jbeta primers. The assay was immunoSEQ multiplex PCR, and TCRdb's table has in-frame clones only and misses some. The repertoire has 120,000 or so clones, 70% to 80% of them found once; the top ten carry under 14%. The sample taken for sequencing was PBMCs. These receptors were obtained from a woman between 50 and 59 years old in good health and CMV-seropositive.

V gene TRBV7-9 combines with J gene TRBJ1-1; 7 bases map to TRBD1. CDR3 length equals 14 residues. Looked up from germline, CDR1 is SEHNR and CDR2 is FQNEAQ (reference sequence). With V trimmed by 6 bases and J by 2 bases, 6 bases remained unmatched. In DNA, the CDR3 is TGTGCCAGCAGTCCCGGGACAGCCAACACTGAAGCTTTCTTT. Residues: CASSPGTANTEAFF.

The chain combines TRBV6-5 with TRBJ2-7; a weak D match, TRBD1 (6 bases). Germline CDR1 MNHEY, CDR2 SVGAGI. The CDR3 is 16 residues long. Trimming left V 2 bases short and J 2 bases short, with 16 bases between. CDR3 sequence: CASSYEVRGPTYEQYF. The CDR3 DNA reads as TGTGCCAGCAGTTACGAGGTCAGGGGCCCGACCTACGAGCAGTACTTC.

This clone appeared a single time. The V and J genes are TRBV19 and TRBJ2-2, with 9 bases lining up with TRBD1. This CDR3 comprises 14 residues. The V gene's germline CDR1 is LNHDA and CDR2 SQIVND (reference sequence). Losses at the gene ends were 9 bases for V and 4 bases for J; bases not matched to a gene: 6. The CDR3 spells CASLQGAVTGELFF. As DNA, the CDR3 is TGTGCCAGCCTACAGGGGGCGGTCACCGGGGAGCTGTTTTTT.

This clone came up a few times. The CDR3 nucleotides are TGCGCCAGCAGCGCACTGACAGCACCGGTAGAGACCCAGTACTTC. Translating gives CASSALTAPVETQYF. The chain couples TRBV5-1 to TRBJ2-5, with D maybe TRBD1 (5 bases). The ends were cut back, 4 bases at V and 4 bases at J, with 17 bases in the middle. The CDR3 spans 15 residues. The germline CDR1 and CDR2 sequences are SGHRS and YFSETQ.

The CDR3 DNA reads TGTGCCAGCAGCCAAGAGGTCGGCTATGGCTACACCTTC. Translating gives CASSQEVGYGYTF. The V call is TRBV6-5, the J call TRBJ1-2; no clear D gene. Looked up from germline, CDR1 is MNHEY and CDR2 is SVGAGI. This CDR3 has 13 residues. V was clipped by 6 bases and J by 4 bases, with 12 bases between them.

The chain recombines TRBV27 with TRBJ1-1, with TRBD1 identical over 7 bases. This CDR3 has 12 amino acids. Germline lookup yields CDR1 MNHEY and CDR2 SMNVEV (reference sequence). The trim removed 6 bases at V and 6 bases at J, leaving 4 bases unmatched. This chain's CDR3 is CASRTGSAEAFF. CDR3 nucleotide sequence: TGTGCCAGCAGGACAGGGAGCGCTGAAGCTTTCTTT.

This clone has a single count. The J gene is TRBJ1-2, the V gene TRBV28; TRBD1 is a possible D gene (6 bases). Germline loops: CDR1 MDHEN, CDR2 SYDVKM. This CDR3 comprises 13 residues. Trimming removed 11 bases at V and 2 bases at J, with 15 bases between. CDR3: CAGSWGQNYGYTF. The DNA of the CDR3 is TGTGCCGGCTCCTGGGGACAAAACTATGGCTACACCTTC.

The rearrangement uses TRBV25-1 and TRBJ2-5; D not resolved. V gave up 3 bases and J gave up 4 bases, with 9 bases separating them. The CDR3 has 13 amino acids. The germline V gene encodes CDR1 MGHDK and CDR2 SYGVNS. The CDR3 bases are TGTGCCAGCAGTGACGGAGTCGGAGAGACCCAGTACTTC. Translation: CASSDGVGETQYF.

This clone turned up a few times. The chain combines TRBV7-2 with TRBJ1-5; D gene unclear. From germline, CDR1 is SGHTA and CDR2 FQGNSA. The CDR3 length is 14 residues. V lost 0 bases and J 7 bases, leaving 10 bases between the germline ends. CDR3 sequence (DNA): TGTGCCAGCAGCTTAGCGCTAGGATTCCAGCCCCAGCATTTT. Translated, it gives CASSLALGFQPQHF.

The chain uses TRBV30 and TRBJ2-5; 7 bases map to TRBD2. The end of the DNA aligns better with TRBJ2-7, so the J call may be wrong. The CDR3 runs to 14 residues. Germline V gene lookup returns CDR1 GTSNPN and CDR2 SVGIG (reference sequence). This CDR3 is CAWSLGGSSYEQYF. The CDR3 nucleotides are TGTGCCTGGAGTTTGGGGGGGAGCTCCTACGAGCAGTACTTC.

J is TRBJ1-1 and V is TRBV5-6; 9 bases map to TRBD1. CDR1 SGHDT and CDR2 YYEEEE come from the germline V gene. V lost 4 bases and J lost 11; bases outside the gene matches: 9. The CDR3 extends over 13 amino acids. The CDR3 nucleotides are TGTGCCAGCAGCAAGGACAGGGGTCTTGATGCTTTCTTT. Protein product: CASSKDRGLDAFF. The full variable domain, completed using reference TRBV5-6 and TRBJ1-1, is DAGVTQSPTHLIKTRGQQVTLRCSPKSGHDTVSWYQQALGQGPQFIFQYYEEEERQRGNFPDRFSGHQFPNYSSELNVNALLLGDSALYLCASSKDRGLDAFFGQGTRLTVV.

This clone appeared a few times. V is TRBV6-1 and J is TRBJ2-1, with 11 nucleotides matching TRBD2. CDR3 length: 16 amino acids. After removal of 2 bases from V and 9 bases from J, the junction contained 9 bases not matched to a gene. Germline V CDR1 and CDR2: MNHNS, SASEGT. The CDR3 loop reads CASSELAGGPWGEQFF. CDR3 sequence (DNA): TGTGCCAGCAGTGAATTAGCGGGGGGGCCGTGGGGTGAGCAGTTCTTC.

This chain uses TRBV27 with TRBJ2-7; tentatively, D is TRBD1 (5 bases). V was shortened by 0 bases and J by 2 bases, with 8 bases between the two germline ends. CDR3 length equals 14 residues. The germline V gene encodes CDR1 MNHEY and CDR2 SMNVEV (reference sequence). The CDR3 region has the DNA TGTGCCAGCAGTTTATCGACAGTAGCCTACGAGCAGTACTTC. This codes for CASSLSTVAYEQYF.

This chain uses TRBV6-1 with TRBJ1-3, with D possibly TRBD1 on 6 matching bases. Germline CDR1 and CDR2: MNHNS and SASEGT. This CDR3 is 16 amino acids long. Trimming took 3 bases from V and 3 from J, leaving 15 bases between them. The DNA of the CDR3 is TGTGCCAGCAGTGACAATCCAGGGGCCCATGGAAACACCATATATTTT. Amino acid sequence: CASSDNPGAHGNTIYF.

The rearrangement uses TRBV6-5 and TRBJ2-3; 10 nucleotides agree with TRBD2. CDR3 length: 16 residues. Germline lookup yields CDR1 MNHEY and CDR2 SVGAGI. Losses at the gene ends were 3 bases for V and 1 base for J; bases not matched to a gene: 4. CDR3 DNA sequence: TGTGCCAGCAGTTATCCAGCGGGAGGGCGCACAGATACGCAGTATTTT. Its translation is CASSYPAGGRTDTQYF.

The genes are TRBV4-3 and TRBJ1-3, with D perhaps TRBD1 (5 bases). V was shortened by 0 bases and J by 1 base, with 16 bases between the two germline ends. CDR1 is LGHNA and CDR2 is YSLEER in the germline V gene. This CDR3 is built from 18 residues. CDR3 DNA: TGCGCCAGCAGCCAAGATTCCCCGGGACTGACTTCTGGAAACACCATATATTTT. Amino acid sequence: CASSQDSPGLTSGNTIYF.

This chain connects TRBV4-3 to TRBJ2-7, with TRBD1 identical over 9 bases. CDR1 and CDR2 (germline): LGHNA, YSLEER. The CDR3 loop spans 14 amino acids. The ends lost 5 bases at V and 5 bases at J; junction bases unmatched: 7. The CDR3 DNA follows: TGCGCCAGCAGCTGGACAGGGGCGGGGGACGAGCAGTACTTC. Translating gives CASSWTGAGDEQYF.

The V call is TRBV2, the J call TRBJ1-6, with 7 bases fitting TRBD1. The ends lost 4 bases at V and 7 bases at J; junction bases unmatched: 4. The CDR3 has 14 amino acids. Germline V gene lookup returns CDR1 SNHLY and CDR2 FYNNEI. CDR3 coding DNA: TGTGCCAGCAGTGGACAGGGTAGGAATTCACCCCTCCACTTT. Its translation is CASSGQGRNSPLHF.

This clone turned up a few times. The chain recombines TRBV5-5 with TRBJ1-4; weak D call: TRBD1 (6 bases). V was cut by 1 base and J by 8 bases, with 15 bases left in between. CDR3 length equals 15 residues. The germline V gene has CDR1 SGHKS and CDR2 YYEKEE (reference sequence). As DNA, the CDR3 is TGTGCCAGCAGCTTGATGCCACAGGGTGGAGAAAAACTGTTTTTT. It yields the protein CASSLMPQGGEKLFF. The complete variable domain, with remaining parts taken from reference TRBV5-5 and TRBJ1-4, reads DAGVTQSPTHLIKTRGQQVTLRCSPISGHKSVSWYQQVLGQGPQFIFQYYEKEERGRGNFPDRFSARQFPNYSSELNVNALLLGDSALYLCASSLMPQGGEKLFFGSGTQLSVL.

The gene calls are TRBV30 and TRBJ1-1, with TRBD1 identical over 8 bases. The CDR3 has 13 residues. V gave up 4 bases and J gave up 4 bases; unmatched junction bases: 5. The V gene's germline CDR1 is GTSNPN and CDR2 SVGIG (reference sequence). The CDR3: CAWNGQGSTEAFF. As DNA, the CDR3 is TGTGCCTGGAACGGACAGGGAAGCACTGAAGCTTTCTTT. Full variable domain (outside the CDR3, taken from reference TRBV30 and TRBJ1-1): SQTIHQWPATLVQPVGSPLSLECTVEGTSNPNLYWYRQAAGRGLQLLFYSVGIGQISSEVPQNLSASRPQDRQFILSSKKLLLSDSGFYLCAWNGQGSTEAFFGQGTRLTVV.

This clone came up once. The V call is TRBV18, the J call TRBJ2-7; no firm D call. V dropped 1 base and J dropped 0 bases, with 7 bases sitting between them. This CDR3 has 14 amino acids. Germline loops: CDR1 KGHSH, CDR2 LQKENI. CDR3 sequence reads: CASSPRATSYEQYF. The CDR3 DNA sequence: TGTGCCAGCTCACCACGGGCCACCTCCTACGAGCAGTACTTC. Full variable domain (missing parts from reference TRBV18 and TRBJ2-7): NAGVMQNPRHLVRRRGQEARLRCSPMKGHSHVYWYRQLPEEGLKFMVYLQKENIIDESGMPKERFSAEFPKEGPSILRIQQVVRGDSAAYFCASSPRATSYEQYFGPGTRLTVT.

This rearrangement joins TRBV30 to TRBJ1-3, with 7 bases aligning to TRBD1. This CDR3 comprises 13 residues. V shed 5 bases and J 4 bases; nucleotides not matched to a gene: 5. Germline CDR1 reads GTSNPN; CDR2 reads SVGIG (reference sequence). The CDR3 coding sequence is TGTGCCTGGTACAGGGGTAAGGGAAACACCATATATTTT. Translated: CAWYRGKGNTIYF.

The chain links TRBV19 to TRBJ2-7; no clear D gene. Looked up from germline, CDR1 is LNHDA and CDR2 is SQIVND (reference sequence). V was clipped by 5 bases and J by 4 bases, with 9 bases between them. This CDR3 has 12 amino acids. Written as DNA, the CDR3 is TGTGCCAGTAGTGAAGGCGGTTACGAGCAGTACTTC. This codes for CASSEGGYEQYF.

As concerns this clone: One junction end disagrees with the germline gene, perhaps due to a read error. The rearrangement uses TRBV29-1 and TRBJ2-7, with 7 positions matching TRBD1. Germline CDR1 SQVTM, CDR2 ANQGSEA. The CDR3 runs to 15 residues. The CDR3 DNA reads as TGCAGCGGTAGACAGGGAGCTAGTCCCTCCAACGAGCAGTACTTC. This encodes CSGRQGASPSNEQYF.

V and J are TRBV4-2 and TRBJ2-1, with TRBD2 identical over 12 bases. Germline trimming cut 6 bases from V and 7 bases from J; bases unmatched to any gene: 1. The CDR3 has 13 amino acids. Germline V lookup: CDR1 LGHNA, CDR2 YNFKEQ. CDR3 in amino acids: CASRTSGSNEQFF. The CDR3 coding sequence is TGTGCCAGCAGGACTAGCGGGAGTAATGAGCAGTTCTTC.

The chain links TRBV2 to TRBJ1-6, with 7 nucleotides matching TRBD1. In germline, CDR1 is SNHLY, CDR2 FYNNEI. The CDR3 has 14 amino acids. The V segment lost 6 bases and the J segment 9 bases; nucleotides outside the gene matches: 8. The CDR3 is CASRLQGSGSPLHF. In DNA form, the CDR3 reads TGTGCCAGCAGACTACAGGGGTCAGGTTCACCCCTCCACTTT.

J is TRBJ1-2 and V is TRBV9; 8 nucleotides align to TRBD1. The length of the CDR3 is 14 residues. Germline CDR1 SGDLS, CDR2 YYNGEE. The trim removed 4 bases at V and 5 bases at J, leaving 7 bases unmatched. In DNA form, the CDR3 reads TGTGCCAGCAGCCCTGGACAGGGAGCTTATGGCTACACCTTC. Its protein product is CASSPGQGAYGYTF. Supplemented by reference TRBV9 and TRBJ1-2, the full variable domain reads DSGVTQTPKHLITATGQRVTLRCSPRSGDLSVYWYQQSLDQGLQFLIQYYNGEERAKGNILERFSAQQFPDLHSELNLSSLELGDSALYFCASSPGQGAYGYTFGSGTRLTVV.

This clone was observed a few times. This chain uses TRBV29-1 with TRBJ2-7; no reliable D call. The CDR3 totals 13 residues. The germline V gene encodes CDR1 SQVTM and CDR2 ANQGSEA. With 7 bases removed from V and 7 bases from J, the gap between germline ends came to 20 bases. CDR3 in DNA: TGCAGCGCGGTACTTCCCCACTCGGGTGAGCAGTACTTC. It translates to CSAVLPHSGEQYF.

The chain is built from TRBV4-1 and TRBJ2-1; TRBD1 matches at 9 bases. This CDR3 has 17 residues. Per the germline V gene, CDR1 is MGHRA and CDR2 is YSYEKL. V trimming: 0 bases; J trimming: 9 bases; junction bases outside the gene matches: 12. The CDR3 DNA reads TGCGCCAGCAGCCAAGACCCCCCGGGACAGGGAGGACGTGAGCAGTTCTTC. Translated, it gives CASSQDPPGQGGREQFF.